Here is one TCR beta chain with its context. This sample was taken from a study of blood T cell repertoires in COVID-19. For the study at large: The samples span acute and convalescent COVID-19 from the United States, Italy and Spain.

The authors' processing: Nucleated cell counts were estimated from reference gene primer amplification. The assay was immunoSEQ multiplex PCR, and TCRdb's table has in-frame clones only and misses some. That table gives V, J and clone size, and the DNA gave D and trimming. The sample includes approximately 220,000 clones, around 83% of them seen just once. This CDR3 contains 15 residues. The germline CDR1 and CDR2 sequences are SGHTA and FQGNSA. The J segment lost 1 base and the V segment lost 2 bases, leaving 5 bases of the junction unmatched. The sample comprised peripheral blood. The rearrangement joins TRBV7-2 to TRBJ2-7; 7 bases match TRBD1. This clonotype was sampled from a woman in her forties or fifties with acute or convalescent COVID-19. As DNA, the CDR3 is TGTGCCAGCAGCTTAATTACAGGGGAGTCCTACGAGCAGTACTTC. Protein: CASSLITGESYEQYF.